Reported below is one T cell receptor beta chain. The data were taken from a study of monozygotic twins with inflammatory bowel disease. TCRdb reprocessed the 5' RACE reads, with one entry per CDR3 protein and no DNA. The sample spans some 150,000 distinct CDR3 sequences; the ten largest clones claim roughly 2.4%. CDR1 and CDR2 from the germline V gene are SGHVS and FQNEAQ. The CDR3 covers 14 residues. The sample comprised blood. The chain carries TRBV7-8 and TRBJ1-1; the D call from TCRdb, TRBD1, cannot be confirmed without DNA. The TCR sequence derives from a human donor with ulcerative colitis or Crohn's disease, or a healthy co-twin of an affected twin (not recorded which). The CDR3 reads CASSVDRGHTEAFF.